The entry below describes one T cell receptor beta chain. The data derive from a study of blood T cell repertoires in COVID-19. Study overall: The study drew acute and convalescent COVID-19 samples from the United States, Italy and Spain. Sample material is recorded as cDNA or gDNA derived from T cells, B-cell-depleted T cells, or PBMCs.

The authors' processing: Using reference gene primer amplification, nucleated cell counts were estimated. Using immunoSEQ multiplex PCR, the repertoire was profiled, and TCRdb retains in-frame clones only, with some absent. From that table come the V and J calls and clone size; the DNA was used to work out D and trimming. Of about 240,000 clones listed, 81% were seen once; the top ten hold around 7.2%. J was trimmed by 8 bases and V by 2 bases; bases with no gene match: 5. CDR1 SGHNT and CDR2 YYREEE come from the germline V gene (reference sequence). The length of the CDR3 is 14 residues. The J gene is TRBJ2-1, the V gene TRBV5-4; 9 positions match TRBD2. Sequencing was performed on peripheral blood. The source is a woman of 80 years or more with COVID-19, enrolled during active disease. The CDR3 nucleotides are TGTGCCAGCAGCTTAGGACTAGCGAATTATGAGCAGTTCTTC. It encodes CASSLGLANYEQFF.